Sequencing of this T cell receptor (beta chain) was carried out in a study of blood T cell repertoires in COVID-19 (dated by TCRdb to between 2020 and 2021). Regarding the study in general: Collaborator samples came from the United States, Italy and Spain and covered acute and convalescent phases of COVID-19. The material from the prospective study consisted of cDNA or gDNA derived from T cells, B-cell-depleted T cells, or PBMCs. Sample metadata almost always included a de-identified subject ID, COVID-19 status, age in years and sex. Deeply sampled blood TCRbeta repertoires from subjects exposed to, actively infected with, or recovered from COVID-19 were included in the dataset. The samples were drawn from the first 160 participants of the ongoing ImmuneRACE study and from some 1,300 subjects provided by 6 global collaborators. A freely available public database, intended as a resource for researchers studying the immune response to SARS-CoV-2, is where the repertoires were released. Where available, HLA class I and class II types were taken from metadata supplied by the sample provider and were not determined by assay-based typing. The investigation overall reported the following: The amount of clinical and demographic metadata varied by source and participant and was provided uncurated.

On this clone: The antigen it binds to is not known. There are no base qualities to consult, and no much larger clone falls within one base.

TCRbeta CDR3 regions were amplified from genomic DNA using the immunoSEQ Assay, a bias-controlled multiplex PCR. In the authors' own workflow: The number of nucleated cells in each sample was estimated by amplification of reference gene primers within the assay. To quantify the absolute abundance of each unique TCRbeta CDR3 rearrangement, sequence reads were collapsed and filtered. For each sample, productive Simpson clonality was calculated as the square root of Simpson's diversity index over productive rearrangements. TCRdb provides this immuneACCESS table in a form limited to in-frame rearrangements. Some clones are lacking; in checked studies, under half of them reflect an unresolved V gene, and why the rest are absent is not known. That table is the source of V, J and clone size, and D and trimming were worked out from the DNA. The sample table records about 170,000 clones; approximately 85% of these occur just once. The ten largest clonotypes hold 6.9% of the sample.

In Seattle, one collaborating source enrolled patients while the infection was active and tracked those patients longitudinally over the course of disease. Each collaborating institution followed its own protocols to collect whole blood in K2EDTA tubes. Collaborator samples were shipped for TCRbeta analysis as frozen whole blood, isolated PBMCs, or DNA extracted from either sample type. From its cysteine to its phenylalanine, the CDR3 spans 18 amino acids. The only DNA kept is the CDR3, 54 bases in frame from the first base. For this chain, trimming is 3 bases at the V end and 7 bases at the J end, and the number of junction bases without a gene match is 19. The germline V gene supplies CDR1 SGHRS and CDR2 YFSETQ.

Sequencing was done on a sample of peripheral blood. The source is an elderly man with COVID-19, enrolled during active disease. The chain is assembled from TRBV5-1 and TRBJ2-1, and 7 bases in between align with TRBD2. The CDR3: CASSSDRWGGERENEQFF. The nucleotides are TGCGCCAGCAGCTCGGATAGGTGGGGGGGAGAGAGGGAGAATGAGCAGTTCTTC. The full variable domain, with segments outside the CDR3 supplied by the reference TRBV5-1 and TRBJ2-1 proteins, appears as KAGVTQTPRYLIKTRGQQVTLSCSPISGHRSVSWYQQTPGQGLQFLFEYFSETQRNKGNFPGRFSGRQFSNSRSEMNVSTLELGDSALYLCASSSDRWGGERENEQFFGPGTRLTVL.